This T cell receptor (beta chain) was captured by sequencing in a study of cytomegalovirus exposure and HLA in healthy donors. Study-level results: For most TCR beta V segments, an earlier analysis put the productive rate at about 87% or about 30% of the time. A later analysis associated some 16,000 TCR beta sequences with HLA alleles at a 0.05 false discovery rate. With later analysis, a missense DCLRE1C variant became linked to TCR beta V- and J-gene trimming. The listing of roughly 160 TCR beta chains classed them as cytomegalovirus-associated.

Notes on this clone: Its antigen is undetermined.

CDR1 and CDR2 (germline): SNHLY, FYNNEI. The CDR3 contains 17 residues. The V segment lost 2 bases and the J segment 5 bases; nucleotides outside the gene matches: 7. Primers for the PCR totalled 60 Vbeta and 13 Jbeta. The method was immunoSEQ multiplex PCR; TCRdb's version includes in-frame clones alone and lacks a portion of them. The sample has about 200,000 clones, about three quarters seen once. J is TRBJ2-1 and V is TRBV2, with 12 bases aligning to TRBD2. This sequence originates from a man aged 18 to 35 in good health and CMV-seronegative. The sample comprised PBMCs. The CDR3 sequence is CASSEKLAGGSHNEQFF. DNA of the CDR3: TGTGCCAGCAGTGAAAAACTAGCGGGGGGTTCCCACAATGAGCAGTTCTTC.